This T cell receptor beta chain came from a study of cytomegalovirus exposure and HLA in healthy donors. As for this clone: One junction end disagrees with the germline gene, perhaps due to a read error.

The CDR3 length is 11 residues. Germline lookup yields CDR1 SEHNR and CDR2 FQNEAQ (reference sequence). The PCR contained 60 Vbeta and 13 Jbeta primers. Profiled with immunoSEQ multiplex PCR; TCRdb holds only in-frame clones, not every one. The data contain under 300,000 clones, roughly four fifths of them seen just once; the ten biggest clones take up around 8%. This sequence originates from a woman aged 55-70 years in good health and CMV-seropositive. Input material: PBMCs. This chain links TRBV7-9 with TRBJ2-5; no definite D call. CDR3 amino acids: CSSSLDMTQYF. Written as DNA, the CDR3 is TGTTCCAGCAGCTTAGATATGACCCAGTACTTC.